This T cell receptor (beta chain) originates from a study of Ad26.COV2.S vaccination and SARS-CoV-2 variants. Whole-study context: Intramuscular Ad26.COV2.S at 5x10^10 or 1x10^11 viral particles.

Worth noting for this clone: Its target is unknown.

Only in-frame clones appear in the TCRdb table, and some are missing; sequencing was by immunoSEQ multiplex PCR. The table shows 300,000 to 400,000 clones, with about nine tenths occurring only once. Trimming cost V 4 bases and J 2 bases; bases outside gene matches: 5. This CDR3 contains 15 residues. CDR1 is MNHEY and CDR2 is SMNVEV in the germline V gene (reference sequence). The treatment is: roughly 19 received Ad26.COV2.S at low or high dose, single or two shots; about 5 received placebo; per-sample allocation not given. Sampling was performed 63 days after the first vaccine or placebo injection. Adults aged 18-55 years in Boston included the donor. An Ad26 vector carrying the Wuhan-strain SARS-CoV-2 spike served as the vaccine. Regarding the study as a whole: Analytic work on TCR breadth and depth might have understated the full extent of total T cell responses.

V is TRBV27 and J is TRBJ2-1; TRBD1 matches 7 bases. The source of this sequence is a person between 18 and 65 years old who received the Ad26.COV2.S COVID-19 vaccine or a placebo. Sample: peripheral blood, taken in a trial of Ad26.COV2.S vaccine versus placebo. CDR3 coding DNA: TGTGCCAGCAGTTCGACAGGGAGCGCCTACAATGAGCAGTTCTTC. Translating it yields CASSSTGSAYNEQFF.